These T cell receptor beta chains were read from a single sample in a study of blood T cell repertoires in COVID-19. Sequencing used immunoSEQ multiplex PCR; TCRdb keeps in-frame clones, though not all of them. Of some 19,000 clones listed, almost 85% are singletons. The sequenced sample was peripheral blood. The receptors stem from an elderly man with acute or convalescent COVID-19. The CDR3 runs from the conserved cysteine through the conserved F or W. A D gene is named only where the DNA matches it firmly. A row's size may be missing; if present it is once, few, many or a size class.

d_call j_call v_call clone_size cdr3_aa cdr3_nt
NA TRBJ2-4 TRBV25-1 NA CASSPSGMENIQYF TGTGCCAGCAGCCCATCCGGTATGGAAAACATTCAGTACTTC
TRBD2 TRBJ2-1 TRBV19 NA CASSIPAGGEDEQFF TGTGCCAGTAGTATACCCGCGGGGGGAGAGGATGAGCAGTTCTTC
NA TRBJ2-3 TRBV5-1 NA CASSLGPPVSTDTQYF TGCGCCAGCAGCTTGGGTCCGCCAGTTAGCACAGATACGCAGTATTTT
NA TRBJ1-4 TRBV14 NA CASSQVQGGGEKLFF TGTGCCAGCAGCCAAGTTCAGGGCGGGGGTGAAAAACTGTTTTTT
TRBD1 TRBJ1-5 TRBV4-2 few CASSPLQGASQPQHF TGTGCCAGCAGCCCATTACAGGGGGCAAGTCAGCCCCAGCATTTT
NA TRBJ1-2 TRBV30 few CAWSRTGLLSNYGYTF TGTGCCTGGAGTCGAACAGGGCTCCTTTCTAACTATGGCTACACCTTC
NA TRBJ2-2 TRBV7-2 NA CASSLVGANGELFF TGTGCCAGCAGCTTAGTGGGCGCAAACGGGGAGCTGTTTTTT
NA TRBJ1-1 TRBV6-6 NA CASSYSGTQSSEAFF TGTGCCAGCAGTTACTCCGGGACACAGTCCTCCGAAGCTTTCTTT
NA TRBJ1-5 TRBV28 NA CASSVPRGGLNQPQHF TGTGCCAGCAGCGTCCCACGGGGGGGGTTGAATCAGCCCCAGCATTTT
NA TRBJ2-1 TRBV15 NA CATSRDRESIIQFF TGTGCCACCAGCAGAGATAGGGAGTCCATTATTCAGTTCTTC
NA TRBJ2-1 TRBV12-3/TRBV12-4 NA CASSPVAGEQFF TGTGCCAGCAGTCCTGTGGCCGGGGAGCAGTTCTTC
TRBD2 TRBJ2-3 TRBV7-2 NA CASSQAVRGGSTDTQYF TGTGCCAGCAGCCAGGCCGTGCGGGGGGGAAGCACAGATACGCAGTATTTT
TRBD1 TRBJ1-1 TRBV19 NA CASRRQGVAFF TGTGCCAGTCGTAGACAGGGTGTGGCTTTCTTT
NA TRBJ1-5 TRBV29-1 NA CSVGNLDQPQHF TGCAGCGTTGGTAATCTTGATCAGCCCCAGCATTTT
TRBD1 TRBJ2-7 TRBV7-2 NA CASSSRGLYEQYF TGTGCCAGCAGCTCCAGGGGGCTCTACGAGCAGTACTTC
NA TRBJ2-1 TRBV6-6 NA CASSYHADNEQFF TGTGCCAGCAGTTATCATGCGGACAATGAGCAGTTCTTC
NA TRBJ1-5 TRBV28 NA CASSSPQALDQPQHF TGTGCCAGCAGTTCCCCGCAGGCTCTCGATCAGCCCCAGCATTTT
TRBD2 TRBJ2-7 TRBV27 NA CASSWSGGPHEQYF TGTGCCAGCAGTTGGAGCGGGGGGCCCCACGAGCAGTACTTC
TRBD1 TRBJ2-2 TRBV7-3 NA CASSGQGPGNTGELFF TGTGCCAGCAGCGGACAGGGGCCCGGGAACACCGGGGAGCTGTTTTTT
TRBD1 TRBJ1-1 TRBV20-1 NA CSASPSGTGSAEAFF TGCAGTGCTAGTCCCTCCGGGACAGGGAGTGCTGAAGCTTTCTTT
TRBD1 TRBJ1-6 TRBV7-2 once CASSPSRTGGSPLHF TGTGCCAGCAGCCCGAGTAGGACAGGCGGCTCACCCCTCCACTTT
TRBD2 TRBJ2-1 TRBV7-3 NA CASSLDAGGYNEQFF TGTGCCAGCAGCTTAGACGCGGGGGGATACAATGAGCAGTTCTTC
NA TRBJ1-6 TRBV14 NA CASSPRSPYNSPLHF TGTGCCAGCAGCCCAAGGAGTCCTTATAATTCACCCCTCCACTTT
TRBD2 TRBJ2-3 TRBV7-3 NA CASSPNSGGAPDTQYF TGTGCCAGCAGCCCGAATAGCGGGGGGGCCCCAGATACGCAGTATTTT
TRBD1 TRBJ2-1 TRBV11-2 NA CASSLRDRGRREQFF TGTGCCAGCAGCCTCCGGGACAGGGGGCGTCGGGAGCAGTTCTTC
TRBD1 TRBJ1-2 TRBV19 NA CASRFTGDEEGYTF TGTGCCAGTAGGTTCACAGGGGACGAAGAGGGCTACACCTTC